This T cell receptor beta chain was identified in a study of blood T cell repertoires in COVID-19. Study overall: COVID-19 samples from acute and convalescent phases originated in the United States, Italy and Spain.

Sequencing was performed with immunoSEQ multiplex PCR; in TCRdb, only in-frame clones are kept and a portion is missing. The table has roughly 110,000 clones, over 60% seen once; the top ten hold approximately 4.5%. V lost 0 bases, J lost 9 bases, and 1 base stayed unmatched. From germline, CDR1 is SGHAT and CDR2 FQNNGV. CDR3 length: 13 residues. The gene calls are TRBV11-2 and TRBJ1-1; 10 bases line up with TRBD1. The sample taken for sequencing was peripheral blood. The TCR sequence derives from a man aged 70-80 years with acute or convalescent COVID-19. Here the CDR3 reads CASSLEGQGKAFF. As DNA, the CDR3 is TGTGCCAGCAGCTTAGAGGGACAGGGGAAAGCTTTCTTT.